The next 18 T cell receptor beta chains were all read from a single sample in a study of beta chain features in type 1 diabetes. Expressed TCRB transcripts were sequenced, since all the RNA that had been isolated was reverse transcribed. This table comes from immunoSEQ multiplex PCR, and its TCRdb copy is limited to in-frame clones, with some not included. This table holds a few hundred thousand clones, 25% to 35% found once. Source material: central memory CD4+ T cells from blood. These receptors originate from a man in his thirties or forties in good health.

Concerning this clone: An end of the junction differs from the germline gene, which may be a read error. The rearrangement uses TRBV6-6 and TRBJ2-3; perhaps TRBD1 as D (6 bases). CDR1 and CDR2 from the germline V gene are MNHNY and SVGAGI (reference sequence). CDR3 length: 13 residues. The CDR3 DNA sequence: TGTGCCAGCAGTTACCAGGACAGCGTGGTGCCGGATTTT. Amino acid sequence: CASSYQDSVVPDF.

A few counts support this clone. This chain links TRBV10-3 with TRBJ1-6; D ambiguous. This CDR3 has 13 amino acids. Germline CDR1 is ENHRY and CDR2 is SYGVKD. Trimming took 7 bases from V and 7 from J, leaving 11 bases between them. CDR3 in DNA: TGTGCCATCAACCGAGAGGGAAATTCACCCCTCCACTTT. Protein sequence: CAINREGNSPLHF.

In its sample, this clone was seen a few times. This chain links TRBV7-2 with TRBJ2-5; D is undetermined. V gave up 3 bases and J gave up 4 bases, with 9 bases separating them. CDR3 length: 13 amino acids. Germline V gives CDR1 SGHTA, CDR2 FQGNSA. Written as DNA, the CDR3 is TGTGCCAGCAGCTTCTCGGTTCGAGAGACCCAGTACTTC. Its translation is CASSFSVRETQYF.

This clone was counted only a few times. CDR3 residues: CASSLDRPGANVLTF. In nucleotides, the CDR3 is TGTGCCAGCAGCTTAGACAGACCTGGGGCCAACGTCCTGACTTTC. The chain has TRBV7-2 and TRBJ2-6, with no clear D. The CDR3 is made up of 15 amino acids. V lost 1 base to trimming and J lost 2 bases, with 6 bases between them. Germline V gene lookup returns CDR1 SGHTA and CDR2 FQGNSA.

In its sample, this clone was seen a few times. The chain couples TRBV30 to TRBJ1-6, with 7 bases that match TRBD1. Germline CDR1 and CDR2: GTSNPN and SVGIG (reference sequence). The junction had 9 bases not matched to a gene; V was cut back by 4 bases and J by 9 bases. This CDR3 contains 14 residues. Written as DNA, the CDR3 is TGTGCCTGGACCCGACAGGGATTGGTTTCACCCCTCCACTTT. It codes for CAWTRQGLVSPLHF.

This chain connects TRBV7-2 to TRBJ1-5; weak D call: TRBD1 (6 bases). The CDR3 is 15 residues long. Germline V lookup: CDR1 SGHTA, CDR2 FQGNSA. Trimming stripped 2 bases from V and 2 bases from J, with 10 bases between. The CDR3 protein is CASSLKAGGNQPQHF. The CDR3 region has the DNA TGTGCCAGCAGCTTAAAGGCAGGGGGCAATCAGCCCCAGCATTTT.

This clone came up a few times. The J gene is TRBJ2-1, the V gene TRBV30; 9 bases are shared with TRBD1. V trimming: 3 bases; J trimming: 4 bases; junction bases outside the gene matches: 10. The CDR3 sequence is 16 residues long. Germline V CDR1 and CDR2: GTSNPN, SVGIG (reference sequence). DNA for the CDR3: TGTGCCTGGAGCTCACGCTGGGACAGGGATTACAATGAGCAGTTCTTC. It specifies CAWSSRWDRDYNEQFF.

This sequence joins TRBV5-1 and TRBJ2-6, with 7 bases aligning to TRBD1. Germline CDR1 reads SGHRS; CDR2 reads YFSETQ. V lost 3 bases to trimming and J lost 9 bases; unmatched junction nucleotides: 15. CDR3 length: 17 amino acids. The CDR3 DNA follows: TGCGCCAGCAGCTCGACAGGGATAGAAATGAGGGGCAACGTCCTGACTTTC. The encoded protein is CASSSTGIEMRGNVLTF.

The table lists this clone with a few counts. The chain uses TRBV2 and TRBJ2-7, with TRBD2 as a possible D gene (6 bases). With 8 bases removed from V and 1 base from J, the gap between germline ends came to 9 bases. This CDR3 is 12 amino acids long. In germline, CDR1 is SNHLY, CDR2 FYNNEI. The CDR3 DNA is TGTGCCAGCCGGGACTTATCCTACGAGCAGTACTTC. Translation gives CASRDLSYEQYF.

This clone has at least ten counts. The CDR3 nucleotides read TGTGCTAGTGCTGCGTCCGGTAGCGACATTCAGTACTTC. This gives the protein CASAASGSDIQYF. The gene calls are TRBV12-5 and TRBJ2-4; the D gene is possibly TRBD2 (5 bases). Germline values: CDR1 LGHNT, CDR2 FRNRAP. The germline V and J ends were trimmed by 7 bases and 8 bases, with 15 bases remaining between them. The CDR3 contains 13 residues.

There are a few counts of this clone. The chain employs TRBV5-8 and TRBJ2-1; 11 bases are shared with TRBD2. The CDR3 runs to 15 residues. The germline CDR1 and CDR2 sequences are SGHTS and YDEGEE. The junction had 8 bases not matched to a gene; V was cut back by 2 bases and J by 10 bases. The CDR3 DNA is TGTGCCAGCAGCTTTTCACTAGCGGGAGAACGGGAGCAGTTCTTC. Translation gives CASSFSLAGEREQFF.

This sequence joins TRBV28 and TRBJ2-5; D gene uncertain. Germline assignment: CDR1 MDHEN and CDR2 SYDVKM. The V end lost 6 bases, the J end lost 5 bases, and 25 bases lay between the germline ends. CDR3 length: 17 amino acids. The CDR3 protein is CASSHNLDSIIQETQYF. Written as DNA, the CDR3 is TGTGCCAGCAGCCATAATCTCGACTCCATAATCCAGGAGACCCAGTACTTC.

This clone has just a few counts. The CDR3 DNA reads as TGTGCCATCAGTGCGACAGGACAAGAGACCCAGTACTTC. This encodes CAISATGQETQYF. The chain carries TRBV10-3 and TRBJ2-5; maybe TRBD1 (6 bases). V dropped 4 bases and J dropped 2 bases, with 8 bases sitting between them. This CDR3 has 13 amino acids. The V gene's germline CDR1 is ENHRY and CDR2 SYGVKD.

The V and J genes are TRBV19 and TRBJ2-6, with TRBD1 matching over 7 bases. The CDR3 totals 14 residues. J gave up 4 bases and V 9 bases, and 6 bases lay outside the gene matches. Germline V gene data show CDR1 as LNHDA and CDR2 as SQIVND (reference sequence). The CDR3 region has the DNA TGTGCCAGCGAGAGGGGGCAGGGGGCCAACGTCCTGACTTTC. This codes for CASERGQGANVLTF.

This clone was observed a single time. The gene calls are TRBV30 and TRBJ2-7; no reliable D call. The CDR3 consists of 12 residues. V was cut by 0 bases and J by 4 bases, with 7 bases left in between. Germline V gene data show CDR1 as GTSNPN and CDR2 as SVGIG (reference sequence). CDR3 DNA sequence: TGTGCCTGGAGTGTAACGGAATACGAGCAGTACTTC. This gives the protein CAWSVTEYEQYF.

The chain recombines TRBV7-9 with TRBJ2-3, with 10 bases fitting TRBD2. V gave up 0 bases and J gave up 3 bases; unmatched junction bases: 3. The CDR3 has 16 residues. Looked up from germline, CDR1 is SEHNR and CDR2 is FQNEAQ (reference sequence). CDR3 DNA: TGTGCCAGCAGCTTAGCCTTGACTAGCGGGACAGATACGCAGTATTTT. It codes for CASSLALTSGTDTQYF.

This clone was recorded a few times. The chain has TRBV30 and TRBJ2-5, with TRBD1 matching 9 bases. The DNA end lines up better with TRBJ2-7; the J call may be wrong. Looked up from germline, CDR1 is GTSNPN and CDR2 is SVGIG (reference sequence). The CDR3 length is 14 residues. CDR3 nucleotides: TGTGCCTGGAGTGACAGGGGGCGCTCCTACGAGCAGTACTTC. Protein sequence: CAWSDRGRSYEQYF.

This clone was seen a few times. The chain joins TRBV4-1 to TRBJ1-4, with 7 bases matching TRBD1. The CDR3 is made up of 14 amino acids. CDR1 and CDR2 from the germline V gene are MGHRA and YSYEKL. The V and J ends lost 7 bases and 5 bases, in that order; junction bases with no gene match: 7. CDR3 bases: TGCGCCAGCACCCGACAGGGCCCGAATGAAAAACTGTTTTTT. This gives the protein CASTRQGPNEKLFF.